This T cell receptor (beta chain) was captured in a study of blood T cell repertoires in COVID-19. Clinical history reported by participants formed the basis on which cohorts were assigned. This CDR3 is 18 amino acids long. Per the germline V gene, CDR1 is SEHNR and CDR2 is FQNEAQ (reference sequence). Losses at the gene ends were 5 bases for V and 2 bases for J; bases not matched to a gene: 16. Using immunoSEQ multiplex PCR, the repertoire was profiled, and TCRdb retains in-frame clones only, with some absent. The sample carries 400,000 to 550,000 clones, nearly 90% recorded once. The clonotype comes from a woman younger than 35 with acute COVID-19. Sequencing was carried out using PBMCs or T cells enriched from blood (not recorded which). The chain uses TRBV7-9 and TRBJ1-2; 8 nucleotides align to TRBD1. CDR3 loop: CASSTRQGISGANYGYTF. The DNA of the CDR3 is TGTGCCAGCAGCACAAGACAGGGGATATCCGGTGCCAACTATGGCTACACCTTC.